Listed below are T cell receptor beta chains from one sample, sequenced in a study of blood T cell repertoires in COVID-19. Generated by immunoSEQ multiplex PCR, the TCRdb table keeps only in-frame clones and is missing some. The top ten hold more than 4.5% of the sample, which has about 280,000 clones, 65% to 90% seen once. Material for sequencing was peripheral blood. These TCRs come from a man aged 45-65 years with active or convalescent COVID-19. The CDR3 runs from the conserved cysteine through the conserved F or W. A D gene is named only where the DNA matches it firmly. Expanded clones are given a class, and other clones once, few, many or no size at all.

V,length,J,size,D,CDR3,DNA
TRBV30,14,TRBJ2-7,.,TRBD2,CAGARTSGRYEQYF,TGTGCCGGGGCAAGGACTAGCGGGAGGTACGAGCAGTACTTC
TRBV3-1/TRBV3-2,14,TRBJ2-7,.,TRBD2,CASSRGLAGGEQYF,TGTGCCAGCAGCCGGGGACTAGCGGGGGGCGAGCAGTACTTC
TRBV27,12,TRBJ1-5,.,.,CASSFNNQPQHF,TGTGCCAGCAGTTTCAACAATCAGCCCCAGCATTTT
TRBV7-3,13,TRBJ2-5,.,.,CASSPGGWETQYF,TGTGCCAGCAGCCCCGGGGGTTGGGAGACCCAGTACTTC
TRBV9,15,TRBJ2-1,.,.,CASSFDLLSTNEQFF,TGTGCCAGCAGCTTCGACCTACTATCCACCAATGAGCAGTTCTTC
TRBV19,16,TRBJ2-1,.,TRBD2,CASSSRGSGEGHEQFF,TGTGCCAGTAGCTCGCGGGGGTCGGGAGAGGGCCATGAGCAGTTCTTC
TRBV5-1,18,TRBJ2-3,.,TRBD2,CASSLALLAGLSTDTQYF,TGCGCCAGCAGCTTGGCTTTACTAGCGGGACTTAGCACAGATACGCAGTATTTT
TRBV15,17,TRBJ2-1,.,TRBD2,CATSRARAGGVYNEQFF,TGTGCCACCAGCAGAGCGAGGGCGGGAGGCGTGTACAATGAGCAGTTCTTC
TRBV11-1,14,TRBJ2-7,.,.,CASSLGDLSYEQYF,TGTGCCAGCAGCTTGGGAGACCTTTCCTACGAGCAGTACTTC
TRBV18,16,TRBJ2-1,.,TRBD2,CASSPTSGRSLNEQFF,TGTGCCAGCTCACCCACTAGCGGGAGGTCCCTCAATGAGCAGTTCTTC
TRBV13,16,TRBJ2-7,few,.,CASSLKERVYSYEQYF,TGTGCCAGCAGCTTAAAGGAGAGGGTGTACTCCTACGAGCAGTACTTC
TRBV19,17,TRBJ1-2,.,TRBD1,CASSQRTGRQANYGYTF,TGTGCCAGTAGTCAGAGGACAGGGCGGCAAGCGAACTATGGCTACACCTTC
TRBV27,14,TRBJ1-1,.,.,CASSRGGGNTEAFF,TGTGCCAGCAGTCGGGGGGGTGGGAACACTGAAGCTTTCTTT
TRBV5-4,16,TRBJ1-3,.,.,CASSLGGVLSGNTIYF,TGTGCCAGCAGCTTGGGGGGGGTACTCTCTGGAAACACCATATATTTT
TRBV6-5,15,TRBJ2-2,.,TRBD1,CASSYGTGATGELFF,TGTGCCAGCAGTTATGGGACAGGGGCCACCGGGGAGCTGTTTTTT
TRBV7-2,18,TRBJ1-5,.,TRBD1,CASSLYRGSVRGNQPQHF,TGTGCCAGCAGCTTATACAGGGGATCGGTTCGGGGCAATCAGCCCCAGCATTTT
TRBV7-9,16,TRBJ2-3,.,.,CASAPGGPANTDTQYF,TGTGCCAGCGCTCCAGGGGGGCCCGCGAACACAGATACGCAGTATTTT
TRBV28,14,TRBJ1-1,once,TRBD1,CASRSGGENTEAFF,TGTGCCAGCAGATCAGGGGGCGAGAACACTGAAGCTTTCTTT
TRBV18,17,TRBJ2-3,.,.,CASSPDRRRGLTDTQYF,TGTGCCAGCTCACCCGATCGGCGACGCGGCCTCACAGATACGCAGTATTTT
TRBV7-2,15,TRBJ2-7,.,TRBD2,CASSFCGSLAGGPGF,TGTGCCAGCAGCTTCTGCGGGTCACTAGCGGGAGGTCCTGGCTTC
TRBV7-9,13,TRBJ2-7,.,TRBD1,CASSPGTADEQYF,TGTGCCAGCAGCCCGGGGACAGCAGACGAGCAGTACTTC